This passage covers 5 T cell receptor beta chains from one sample sequenced in a study of molecular identifiers for immune sequencing clone quantification. TCRdb re-derived calls from the PCR reads in MiXCR, one entry per CDR3 protein. The repertoire holds roughly 300,000 distinct CDR3 sequences, with roughly a quarter as singletons. Sequencing input: naive CD8+ T cells from blood, with Jurkat cell RNA spiked in. Regarding subset: FACS-sorted CD8+CD4-CCR7+CD45RA+ naive T cells. Source of these receptors: a human donor in good health. Some libraries in this study had Jurkat cell RNA spiked in.

V gene TRBV9 combines with J gene TRBJ2-1, with 10 bases aligning to TRBD2. After removal of 4 bases from V and 6 bases from J, the junction contained 10 bases not matched to a gene. CDR1 and CDR2 (germline): SGDLS, YYNGEE. CDR3 length: 16 amino acids. The CDR3 region is CASSLSRTSGLNEQFF. The CDR3 nucleotides are TGTGCCAGCAGCCTCAGCAGGACTAGCGGCCTCAATGAGCAGTTCTTC.

This clonotype was detected ten times or more. The V call is TRBV7-9, the J call TRBJ1-1; TRBD1 might be the D (6 bases). This CDR3 is built from 15 residues. Trimming took 5 bases from V and 4 from J, leaving 17 bases between them. Germline CDR1 is SEHNR and CDR2 is FQNEAQ (reference sequence). Here the CDR3 reads CASSKGRGEGTEAFF. The CDR3, as DNA: TGTGCCAGCAGCAAAGGGAGGGGGGAAGGCACTGAAGCTTTCTTT.

This clonotype was observed a handful of times. This chain links TRBV13 with TRBJ2-7, with D uncertain. This CDR3 spans 14 amino acids. CDR1 and CDR2 from the germline V gene are PRHDT and FYEKMQ (reference sequence). V lost 5 bases to trimming and J lost 3 bases, with 14 bases between them. The CDR3 loop reads CASSLLLVLYEQYF. The DNA for the CDR3 is TGTGCCAGCAGCCTCCTACTGGTCCTCTACGAGCAGTACTTC.

This clonotype showed up just a few times. The chain couples TRBV30 to TRBJ2-7; perhaps TRBD2 as D (5 bases). CDR1 is GTSNPN and CDR2 is SVGIG in the germline V gene (reference sequence). V was pared by 0 bases and J by 6 bases, with 18 bases between. There are 15 residues in the CDR3. For the CDR3, the DNA is TGTGCCTGGAGTGTACTCTCCCCCGGGGTGACCGAGCAGTACTTC. It specifies CAWSVLSPGVTEQYF.

Details on this clonotype: An end of the junction does not agree with germline; a read error may underlie this. This chain joins TRBV6-2 or TRBV6-3 and TRBJ2-1; 12 bases align to TRBD2. Germline CDR1 MNHEY, CDR2 SVGEGT. The CDR3 is 12 amino acids. CDR3 DNA: TGTGCCAGCAGTACGGGACTAGCGGGTTACCGCTTC. Its translation is CASSTGLAGYRF.